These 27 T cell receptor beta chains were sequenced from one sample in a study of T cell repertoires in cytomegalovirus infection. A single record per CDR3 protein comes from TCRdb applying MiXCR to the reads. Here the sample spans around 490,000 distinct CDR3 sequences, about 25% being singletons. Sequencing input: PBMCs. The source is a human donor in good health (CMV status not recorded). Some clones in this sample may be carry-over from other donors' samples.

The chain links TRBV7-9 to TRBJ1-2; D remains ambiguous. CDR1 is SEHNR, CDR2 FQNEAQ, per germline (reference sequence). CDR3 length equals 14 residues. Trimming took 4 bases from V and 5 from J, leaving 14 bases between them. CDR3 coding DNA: TGTGCCAGCAGCTCTGGCAGCATCTTTTATGGCTACACCTTC. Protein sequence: CASSSGSIFYGYTF.

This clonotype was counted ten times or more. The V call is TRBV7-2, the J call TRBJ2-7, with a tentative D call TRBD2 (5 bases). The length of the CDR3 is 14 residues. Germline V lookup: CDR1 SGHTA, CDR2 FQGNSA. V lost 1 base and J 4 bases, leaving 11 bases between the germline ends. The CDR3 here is CASSLVEGRYEQYF. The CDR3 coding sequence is TGTGCCAGCAGCTTAGTAGAGGGAAGATACGAGCAGTACTTC.

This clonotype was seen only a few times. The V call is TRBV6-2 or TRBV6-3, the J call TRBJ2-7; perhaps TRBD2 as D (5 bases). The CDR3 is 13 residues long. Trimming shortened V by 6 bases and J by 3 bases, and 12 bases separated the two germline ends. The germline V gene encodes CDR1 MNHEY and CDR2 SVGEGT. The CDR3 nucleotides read TGTGCCAGCAGCCGTGGGGAGATCTACGAGCAGTACGTC. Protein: CASSRGEIYEQYV.

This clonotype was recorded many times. In nucleotides, the CDR3 is TGTGCCAGCAGCTTGCTGATGAGCGGGGCTTACAATGAGCAGTTCTTC. Translating it yields CASSLLMSGAYNEQFF. The J gene is TRBJ2-1, the V gene TRBV7-2, with 7 bases lining up with TRBD2. The length of the CDR3 is 16 residues. Germline V lookup: CDR1 SGHTA, CDR2 FQGNSA. V lost 3 bases and J lost 4; bases outside the gene matches: 9. Using reference TRBV7-2 and TRBJ2-1 for the parts outside the CDR3, the full variable domain is GAGVSQSPSNKVTEKGKDVELRCDPISGHTALYWYRQSLGQGLEFLIYFQGNSAPDKSGLPSDRFSAERTGGSVSTLTIQRTQQEDSAVYLCASSLLMSGAYNEQFFGPGTRLTVL.

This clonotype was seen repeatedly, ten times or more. The CDR3 reads CASSPGPRVELEQYF. CDR3 DNA: TGTGCCAGCAGTCCAGGCCCCCGGGTGGAGCTCGAGCAGTACTTC. The rearrangement links TRBV7-2 to TRBJ2-7; D remains unclear. The CDR3 spans 15 residues. Between the trimmed V and J ends, which lost 6 bases and 6 bases, there was a span of 21 bases. Per germline, CDR1 SGHTA and CDR2 FQGNSA.

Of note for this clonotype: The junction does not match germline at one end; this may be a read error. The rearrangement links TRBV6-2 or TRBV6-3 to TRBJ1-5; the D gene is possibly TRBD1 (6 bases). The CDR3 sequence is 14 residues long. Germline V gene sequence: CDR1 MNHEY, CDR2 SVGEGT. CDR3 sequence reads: CVSSYRDANQPQHF. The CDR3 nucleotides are TGTGTCAGCAGTTACAGGGACGCTAATCAGCCCCAGCATTTT.

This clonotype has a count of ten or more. This chain's CDR3 is CASSLASPSTDTQYF. In DNA form, the CDR3 reads TGTGCCAGCAGCTTAGCTTCCCCGTCCACAGATACGCAGTATTTT. The chain is built from TRBV7-2 and TRBJ2-3; D not resolved. V was trimmed by 0 bases and J by 2 bases, leaving 9 bases between them. CDR3 size: 15 residues. The germline V gene has CDR1 SGHTA and CDR2 FQGNSA.

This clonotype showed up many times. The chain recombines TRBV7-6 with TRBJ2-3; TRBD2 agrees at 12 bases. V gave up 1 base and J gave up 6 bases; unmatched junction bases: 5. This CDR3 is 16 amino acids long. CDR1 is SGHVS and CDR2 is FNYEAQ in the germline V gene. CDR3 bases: TGTGCCAGCAGCTTAGGACTAGCGGGAGCCAGTGATACGCAGTATTTT. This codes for CASSLGLAGASDTQYF.

CDR3 sequence reads: CASSLIRGSAEAFF. The CDR3 DNA is TGCGCCAGCAGCTTAATAAGGGGATCGGCTGAAGCTTTCTTT. This chain links TRBV5-1 with TRBJ1-1; possible D gene TRBD1, 5 bases. Germline V lookup: CDR1 SGHRS, CDR2 YFSETQ. The CDR3 runs 14 residues. The V gene lost 2 bases and the J gene lost 6 bases, with 14 bases spanning the gap.

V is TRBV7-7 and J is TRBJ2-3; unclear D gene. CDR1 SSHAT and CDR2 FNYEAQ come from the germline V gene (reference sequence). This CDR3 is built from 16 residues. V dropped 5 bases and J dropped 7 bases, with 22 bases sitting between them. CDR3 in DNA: TGTGCCAGCAGCCCACTGGGCCTCGCCCACGGGTATACGCAGTATTTT. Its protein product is CASSPLGLAHGYTQYF.

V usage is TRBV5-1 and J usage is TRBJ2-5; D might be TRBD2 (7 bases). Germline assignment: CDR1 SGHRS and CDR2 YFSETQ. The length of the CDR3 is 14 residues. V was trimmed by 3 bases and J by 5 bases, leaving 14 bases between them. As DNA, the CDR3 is TGCGCCAGCAGCTGGGGGCGGGAGAAGGAGACCCAGTACTTC. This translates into CASSWGREKETQYF. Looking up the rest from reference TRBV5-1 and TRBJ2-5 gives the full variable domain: KAGVTQTPRYLIKTRGQQVTLSCSPISGHRSVSWYQQTPGQGLQFLFEYFSETQRNKGNFPGRFSGRQFSNSRSEMNVSTLELGDSALYLCASSWGREKETQYFGPGTRLLVL.

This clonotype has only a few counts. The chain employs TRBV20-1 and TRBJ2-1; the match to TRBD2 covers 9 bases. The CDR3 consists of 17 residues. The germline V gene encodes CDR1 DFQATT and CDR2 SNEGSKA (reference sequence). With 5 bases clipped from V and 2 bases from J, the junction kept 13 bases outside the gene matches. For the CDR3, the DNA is TGCAGTGCTCGAGGGATATCAGCGGGAGGTACCTACAATGAGCAGTTCTTC. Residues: CSARGISAGGTYNEQFF.

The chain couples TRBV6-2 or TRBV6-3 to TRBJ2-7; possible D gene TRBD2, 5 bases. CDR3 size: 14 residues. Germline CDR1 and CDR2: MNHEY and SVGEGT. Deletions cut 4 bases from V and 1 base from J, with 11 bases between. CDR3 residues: CASSLRRGSYEQYV. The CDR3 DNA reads TGTGCCAGCAGTTTACGTCGGGGATCCTACGAGCAGTACGTC.

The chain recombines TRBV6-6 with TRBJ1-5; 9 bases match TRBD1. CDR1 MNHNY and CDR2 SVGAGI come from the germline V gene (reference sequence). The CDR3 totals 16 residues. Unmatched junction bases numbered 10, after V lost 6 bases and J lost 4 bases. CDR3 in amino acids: CASSPQDRGWNQPQHF. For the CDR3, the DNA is TGTGCCAGCAGCCCCCAAGACAGGGGGTGGAATCAGCCCCAGCATTTT.

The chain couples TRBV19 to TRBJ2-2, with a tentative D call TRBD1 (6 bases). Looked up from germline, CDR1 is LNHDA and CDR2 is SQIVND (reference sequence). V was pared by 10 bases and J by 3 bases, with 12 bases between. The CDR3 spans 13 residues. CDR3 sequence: CAISGQYTGELFF. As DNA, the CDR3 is TGTGCCATCTCCGGACAGTACACCGGGGAGCTGTTTTTT.

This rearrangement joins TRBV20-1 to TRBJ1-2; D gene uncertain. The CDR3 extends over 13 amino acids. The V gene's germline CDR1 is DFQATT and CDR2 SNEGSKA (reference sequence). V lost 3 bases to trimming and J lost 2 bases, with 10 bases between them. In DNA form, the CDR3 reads TGCAGTGCTAGGGCACAGTGGAACTATGGCTACACCTTC. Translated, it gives CSARAQWNYGYTF.

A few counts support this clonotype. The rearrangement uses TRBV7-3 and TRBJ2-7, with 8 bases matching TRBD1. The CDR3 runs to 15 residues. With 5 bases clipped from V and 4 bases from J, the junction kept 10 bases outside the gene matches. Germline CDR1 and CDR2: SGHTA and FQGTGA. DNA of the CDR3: TGTGCCAGCAGCCTTTCCGGGACAGGATTATACGAGCAGTACTTC. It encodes CASSLSGTGLYEQYF.

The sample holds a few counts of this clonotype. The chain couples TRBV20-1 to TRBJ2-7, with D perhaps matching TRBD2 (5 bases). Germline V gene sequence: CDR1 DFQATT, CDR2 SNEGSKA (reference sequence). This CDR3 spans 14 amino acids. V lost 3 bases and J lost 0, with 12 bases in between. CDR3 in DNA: TGCAGTGCTAGCCCCGGGCTAGCCTCCTACGAGCAGTACGTC. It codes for CSASPGLASYEQYV.

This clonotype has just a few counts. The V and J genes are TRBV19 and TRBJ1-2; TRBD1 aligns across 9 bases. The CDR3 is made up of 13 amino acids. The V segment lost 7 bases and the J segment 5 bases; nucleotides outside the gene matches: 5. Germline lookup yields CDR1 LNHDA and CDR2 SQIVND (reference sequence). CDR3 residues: CASTPQGAYGYTF. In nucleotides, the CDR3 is TGTGCCAGTACCCCACAGGGGGCTTATGGCTACACCTTC.

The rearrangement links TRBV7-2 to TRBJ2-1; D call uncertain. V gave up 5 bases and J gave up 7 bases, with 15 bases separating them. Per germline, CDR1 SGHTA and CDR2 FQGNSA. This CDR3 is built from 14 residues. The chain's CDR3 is CASSLGVAGNEQFF. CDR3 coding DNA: TGTGCCAGCAGCCTCGGAGTGGCCGGGAATGAGCAGTTCTTC.

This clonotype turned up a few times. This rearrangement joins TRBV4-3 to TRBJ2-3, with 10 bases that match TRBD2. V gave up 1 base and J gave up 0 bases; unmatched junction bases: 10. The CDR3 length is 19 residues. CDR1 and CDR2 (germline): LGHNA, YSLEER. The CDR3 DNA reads TGCGCCAGCAGCCAAGGATCTAGCGGGAGAAGGTTGAGCACAGATACGCAGTATTTT. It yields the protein CASSQGSSGRRLSTDTQYF.

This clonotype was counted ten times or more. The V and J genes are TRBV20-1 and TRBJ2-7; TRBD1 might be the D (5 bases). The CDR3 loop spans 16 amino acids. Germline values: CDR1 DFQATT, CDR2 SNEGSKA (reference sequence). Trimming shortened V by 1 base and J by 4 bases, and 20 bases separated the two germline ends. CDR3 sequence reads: CSARASDMGQGYEQYV. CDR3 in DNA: TGCAGTGCTAGAGCCTCCGATATGGGGCAGGGTTACGAGCAGTACGTC.

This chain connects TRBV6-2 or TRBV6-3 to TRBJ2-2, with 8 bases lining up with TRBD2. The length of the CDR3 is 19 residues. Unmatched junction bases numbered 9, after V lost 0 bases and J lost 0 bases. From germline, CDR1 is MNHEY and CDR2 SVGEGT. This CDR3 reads CASSYSGLGLDTNTGELFF. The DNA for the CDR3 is TGTGCCAGCAGTTACTCGGGTTTGGGACTAGATACGAACACCGGGGAGCTGTTTTTT.

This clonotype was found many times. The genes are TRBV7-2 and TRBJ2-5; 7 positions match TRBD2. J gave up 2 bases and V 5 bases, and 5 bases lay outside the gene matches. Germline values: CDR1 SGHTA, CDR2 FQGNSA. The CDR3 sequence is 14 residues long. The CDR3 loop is CASSVSGLQETQYF. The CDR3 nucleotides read TGTGCCAGCAGCGTTAGCGGGCTTCAAGAGACCCAGTACTTC.

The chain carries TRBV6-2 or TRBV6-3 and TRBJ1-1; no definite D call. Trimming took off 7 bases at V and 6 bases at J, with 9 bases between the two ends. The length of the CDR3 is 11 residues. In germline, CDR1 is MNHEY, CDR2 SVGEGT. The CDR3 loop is CASNEGAEAFF. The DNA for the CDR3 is TGTGCCAGCAACGAGGGAGCTGAAGCTTTCTTT.

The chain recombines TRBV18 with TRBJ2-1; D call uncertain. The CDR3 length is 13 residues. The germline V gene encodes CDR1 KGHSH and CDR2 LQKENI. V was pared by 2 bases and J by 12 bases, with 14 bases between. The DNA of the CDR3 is TGTGCCAGCTCACCAGGTACTAATTTTGCGCAGTTCTTC. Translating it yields CASSPGTNFAQFF.

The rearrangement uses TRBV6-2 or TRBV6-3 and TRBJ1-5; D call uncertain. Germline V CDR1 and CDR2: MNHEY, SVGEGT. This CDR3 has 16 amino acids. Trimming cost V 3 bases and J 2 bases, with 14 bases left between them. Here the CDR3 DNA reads TGTGCCAGCAGTTATCGTCCCGCCGGGGGCAATCAGCCCCAGCATTTT. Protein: CASSYRPAGGNQPQHF.